These 2 T cell receptor beta chains came from one sample sequenced in a study of T cell responses to AZD1222 COVID-19 vaccine. Sequencing was performed with immunoSEQ multiplex PCR; in TCRdb, only in-frame clones are kept and a portion is missing. This sample has approximately 110,000 clones, with approximately 90% found just once. Sequences were derived from peripheral blood, sampled on day 0 of AZD1222 vaccination. Every receptor here comes from an adult in good health.

The chain couples TRBV6-5 to TRBJ2-3; D gene ambiguous. Germline V lookup: CDR1 MNHEY, CDR2 SVGAGI. The CDR3 totals 15 residues. V dropped 2 bases and J dropped 2 bases, with 11 bases sitting between them. In DNA form, the CDR3 reads TGTGCCAGCAGTTACGGCGAACCGGACACAGATACGCAGTATTTT. Protein: CASSYGEPDTDTQYF.

This sequence joins TRBV19 and TRBJ2-1; TRBD2 matches 7 bases. CDR1 and CDR2 (germline): LNHDA, SQIVND (reference sequence). This CDR3 contains 15 residues. With 3 bases clipped from V and 5 bases from J, the junction kept 7 bases outside the gene matches. CDR3 protein: CASSIPGLVNNEQFF. The DNA for the CDR3 is TGTGCCAGTAGTATTCCAGGACTAGTCAACAATGAGCAGTTCTTC.